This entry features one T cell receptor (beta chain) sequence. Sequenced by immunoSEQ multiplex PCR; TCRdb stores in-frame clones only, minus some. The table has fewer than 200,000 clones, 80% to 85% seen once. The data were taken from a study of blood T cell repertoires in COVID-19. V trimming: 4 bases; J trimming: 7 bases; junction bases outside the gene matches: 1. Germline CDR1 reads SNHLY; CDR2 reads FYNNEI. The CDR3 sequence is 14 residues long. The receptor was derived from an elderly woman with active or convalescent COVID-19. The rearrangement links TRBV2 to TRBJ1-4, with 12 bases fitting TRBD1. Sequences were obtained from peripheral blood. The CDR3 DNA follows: TGTGCCAGCAGTGGGGGACAGGGGGCTGAAAAACTGTTTTTT. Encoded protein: CASSGGQGAEKLFF.